This T cell receptor (beta chain) was recorded in a study of cytomegalovirus exposure and HLA in healthy donors. Study in general: Earlier, some 180 million T cells were analyzed, and 90 million to 120 million unique TCR beta sequences were found among them. Early released data comprised tens of millions of unique TCRs from HLA-typed donors.

A word on this clone: Its antigen is undetermined.

The PCR ran on 60 Vbeta and 13 Jbeta primers. Some clones are missing from TCRdb's copy, which holds only in-frame ones; the method was immunoSEQ multiplex PCR. The sample table sets out approximately 190,000 clones. This CDR3 region has 13 residues. V lost 0 bases, J lost 9 bases, and 4 bases stayed unmatched. Per germline, CDR1 SGHNT and CDR2 YYREEE (reference sequence). General study findings and limits: Information on immune exposure was restricted to one variable (CMV serostatus).

This receptor was obtained from a young man in good health and CMV-seronegative. The chain uses TRBV5-4 and TRBJ1-1; 8 nucleotides align to TRBD1. Sequenced: PBMCs. The CDR3 region is CASSLGQGSKAFF. CDR3 DNA: TGTGCCAGCAGCTTGGGACAGGGGAGTAAAGCTTTCTTT.